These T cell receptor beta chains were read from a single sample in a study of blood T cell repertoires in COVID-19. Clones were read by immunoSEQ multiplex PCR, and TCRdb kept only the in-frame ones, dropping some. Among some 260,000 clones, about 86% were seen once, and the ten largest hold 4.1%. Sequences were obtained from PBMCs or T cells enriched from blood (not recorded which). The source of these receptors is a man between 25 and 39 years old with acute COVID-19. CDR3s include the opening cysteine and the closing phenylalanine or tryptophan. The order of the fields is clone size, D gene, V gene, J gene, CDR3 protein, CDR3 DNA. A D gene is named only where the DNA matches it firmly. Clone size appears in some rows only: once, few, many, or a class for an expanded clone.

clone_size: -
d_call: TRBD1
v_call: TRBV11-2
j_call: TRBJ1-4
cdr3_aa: CASSSAGGRGEKLFF
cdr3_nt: TGTGCCAGCAGCTCAGCAGGGGGCCGGGGGGAAAAACTGTTTTTT

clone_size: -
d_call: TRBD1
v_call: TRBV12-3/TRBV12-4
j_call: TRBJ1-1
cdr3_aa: CAAGDRGTTEAFF
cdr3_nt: TGTGCCGCGGGGGACAGGGGTACCACTGAAGCTTTCTTT

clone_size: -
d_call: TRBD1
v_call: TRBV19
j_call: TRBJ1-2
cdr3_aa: CASSIGEGGFGYTF
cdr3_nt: TGTGCCAGTAGTATAGGCGAAGGGGGCTTTGGCTACACCTTC

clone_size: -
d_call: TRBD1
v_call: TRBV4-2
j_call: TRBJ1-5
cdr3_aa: CASSQDGDRGFQPQHF
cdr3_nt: TGTGCCAGCAGCCAAGACGGCGACAGGGGATTTCAGCCCCAGCATTTT

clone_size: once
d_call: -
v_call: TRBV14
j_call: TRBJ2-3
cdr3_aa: CASSPLTGGADTQYF
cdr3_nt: TGTGCCAGCAGCCCCTTGACTGGGGGCGCAGATACGCAGTATTTT

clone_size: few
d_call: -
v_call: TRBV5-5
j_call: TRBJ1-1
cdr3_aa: CASSHPGLTEAFF
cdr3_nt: TGTGCCAGCAGCCATCCAGGGCTCACTGAAGCTTTCTTT

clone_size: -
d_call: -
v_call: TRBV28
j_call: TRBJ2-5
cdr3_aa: CASRNRAPETQYF
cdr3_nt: TGTGCCAGCAGAAACAGGGCACCGGAGACCCAGTACTTC

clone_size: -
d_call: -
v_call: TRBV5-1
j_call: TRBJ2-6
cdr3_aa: CASRNLSGANVLTF
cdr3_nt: TGTGCCAGCAGAAATCTCTCTGGGGCCAACGTCCTGACTTTC

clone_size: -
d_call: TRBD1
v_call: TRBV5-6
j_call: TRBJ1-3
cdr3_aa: CASSLGTGPSGNTIYF
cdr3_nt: TGTGCCAGCAGCCTAGGGACAGGGCCCTCTGGAAACACCATATATTTT

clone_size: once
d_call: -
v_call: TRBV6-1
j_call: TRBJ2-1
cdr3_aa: CASSEGGEGDNEQFF
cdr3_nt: TGTGCCAGCAGTGAAGGCGGGGAAGGGGACAATGAGCAGTTCTTC

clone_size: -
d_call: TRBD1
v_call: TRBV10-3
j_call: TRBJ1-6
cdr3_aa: CAISKTGGERNSPLHF
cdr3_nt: TGTGCCATCAGTAAGACAGGGGGCGAACGGAATTCACCCCTCCACTTT

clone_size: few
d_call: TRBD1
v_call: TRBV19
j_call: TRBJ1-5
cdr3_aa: CASSTRDRGVHF
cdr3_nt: TGTGCCAGTAGTACCCGGGACAGAGGAGTCCATTTT

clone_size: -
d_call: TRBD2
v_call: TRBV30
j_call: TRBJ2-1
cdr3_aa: CAAGSGLAVINEQFF
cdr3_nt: TGTGCCGCGGGCTCTGGACTAGCGGTCATTAATGAGCAGTTCTTC

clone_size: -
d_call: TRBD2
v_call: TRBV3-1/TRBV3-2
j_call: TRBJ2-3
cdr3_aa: CASSGSGRVRGRQYF
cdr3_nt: TGTGCCAGCAGCGGTAGCGGGAGGGTCCGGGGGAGGCAGTATTTT

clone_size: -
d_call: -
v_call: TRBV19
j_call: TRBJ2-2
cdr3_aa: CASRDLTVRELFF
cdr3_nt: TGTGCCAGTAGGGACTTAACGGTCCGGGAGCTGTTTTTT

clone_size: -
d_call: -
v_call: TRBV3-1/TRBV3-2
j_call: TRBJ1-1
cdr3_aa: CASSLQVYTEAFF
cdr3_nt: TGTGCCAGCAGCCTTCAGGTTTACACTGAAGCTTTCTTT

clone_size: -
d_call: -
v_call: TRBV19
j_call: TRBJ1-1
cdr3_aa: CASRRQRMNTEAFF
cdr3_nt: TGTGCCAGTAGAAGACAGAGAATGAACACTGAAGCTTTCTTT

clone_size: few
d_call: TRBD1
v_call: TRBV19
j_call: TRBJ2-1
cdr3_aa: CASTLTGLYNEQFF
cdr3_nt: TGTGCCAGTACTCTGACAGGGCTCTACAATGAGCAGTTCTTC

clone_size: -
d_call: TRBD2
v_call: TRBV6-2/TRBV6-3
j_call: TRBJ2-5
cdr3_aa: CASSYFSTLGGETQYF
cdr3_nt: TGTGCCAGCAGTTACTTTTCTACTCTCGGGGGGGAGACCCAGTACTTC

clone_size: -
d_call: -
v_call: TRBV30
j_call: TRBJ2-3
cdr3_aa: CAWSSLAGLPDTQYF
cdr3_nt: TGTGCCTGGAGTAGTTTGGCAGGGCTGCCAGATACGCAGTATTTT

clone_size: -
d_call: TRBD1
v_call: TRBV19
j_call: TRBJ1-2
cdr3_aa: CASSANRDRGNGYTF
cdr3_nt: TGTGCCAGTAGTGCGAACCGGGACAGGGGAAATGGCTACACCTTC

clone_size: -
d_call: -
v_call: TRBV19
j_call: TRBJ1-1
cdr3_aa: CASSMGHLNTEAFF
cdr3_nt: TGTGCCAGTAGTATGGGACACCTGAACACTGAAGCTTTCTTT

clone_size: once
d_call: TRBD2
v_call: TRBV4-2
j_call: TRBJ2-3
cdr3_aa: CASSPTLAGTQYF
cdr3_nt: TGTGCCAGCAGCCCTACCCTAGCGGGGACGCAGTATTTT

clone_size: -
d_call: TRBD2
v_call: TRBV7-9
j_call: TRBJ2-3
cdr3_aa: CASSPGLAGLADTQYF
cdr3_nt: TGTGCCAGCAGCCCGGGACTAGCGGGGTTGGCAGATACGCAGTATTTT

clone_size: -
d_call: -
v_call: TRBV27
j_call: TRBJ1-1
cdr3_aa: CASSLGENTEAFF
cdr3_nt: TGTGCCAGCAGTTTGGGAGAGAACACTGAAGCTTTCTTT

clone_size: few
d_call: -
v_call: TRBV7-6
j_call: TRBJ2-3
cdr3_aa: CASSLSETGTDTQYF
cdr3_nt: TGTGCCAGCAGCTTATCCGAAACAGGCACAGATACGCAGTATTTT

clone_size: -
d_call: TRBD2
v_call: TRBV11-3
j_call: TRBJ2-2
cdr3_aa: CASSPGGGELFF
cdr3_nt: TGTGCCAGCAGCCCGGGGGGTGGGGAGCTGTTTTTT

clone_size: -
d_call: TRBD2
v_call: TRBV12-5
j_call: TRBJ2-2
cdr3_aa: CASAREGYTGELFF
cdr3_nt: TGTGCTAGTGCCCGGGAGGGGTACACCGGGGAGCTGTTTTTT

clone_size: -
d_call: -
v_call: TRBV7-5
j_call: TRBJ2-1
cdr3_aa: CVRRPTGAAGYNEQFF
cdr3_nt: TGTGTCAGAAGACCCACAGGGGCCGCAGGCTACAATGAGCAGTTCTTC